One and the same sample provided the 14 T cell receptor beta chains below, sequenced in a study of Ad26.COV2.S vaccination and SARS-CoV-2 variants. The treatment: roughly 18 received Ad26.COV2.S at low or high dose, single or two shots; about 5 received placebo; per-sample allocation not given. All samples were drawn on day 63, counting from the first vaccine or placebo injection. Only in-frame clones appear in the TCRdb table, and some are missing; sequencing was by immunoSEQ multiplex PCR. In the table there are around 450,000 clones, approximately 90% of which are singletons. The sample was peripheral blood, taken in a trial of Ad26.COV2.S vaccine versus placebo. These TCRs come from a person aged 18-65 years who received the Ad26.COV2.S COVID-19 vaccine or a placebo.

This chain links TRBV7-6 with TRBJ2-3; TRBD2 agrees at 10 bases. V was clipped by 2 bases and J by 2 bases; unmatched bases: 10. The CDR3 has 18 residues. Germline V gene lookup returns CDR1 SGHVS and CDR2 FNYEAQ. DNA for the CDR3: TGTGCCAGCAGCTTACTCCCACTAGCGGGGCTTTTCACAGATACGCAGTATTTT. Translated, it gives CASSLLPLAGLFTDTQYF.

In this sample, this clone turned up once. The CDR3 is CASSLTDRDAYEQYF. In DNA form, the CDR3 reads TGTGCCAGCAGCTTAACGGACAGGGACGCGTACGAGCAGTACTTC. The chain carries TRBV7-6 and TRBJ2-7; TRBD1 matches 8 bases. Germline-derived CDR1 and CDR2 are SGHVS and FNYEAQ. The CDR3 is made up of 15 amino acids. The V segment lost 2 bases and the J segment 4 bases; nucleotides outside the gene matches: 7. The entire variable domain, with the rest obtained from reference TRBV7-6 and TRBJ2-7, is as follows: GAGVSQSPRYKVTKRGQDVALRCDPISGHVSLYWYRQALGQGPEFLTYFNYEAQQDKSGLPNDRFSAERPEGSISTLTIQRTEQRDSAMYRCASSLTDRDAYEQYFGPGTRLTVT.

This chain links TRBV4-3 with TRBJ2-2, with TRBD2 matching over 7 bases. CDR3 length equals 19 residues. Trimming at V came to 0 bases and at J to 0 bases, leaving 10 bases not matched to a gene. The germline CDR1 and CDR2 sequences are LGHNA and YSLEER. CDR3 coding DNA: TGCGCCAGCAGCCAAGATAGGGAGGGTCCCCCGCCGAACACCGGGGAGCTGTTTTTT. The encoded protein is CASSQDREGPPPNTGELFF.

In this sample, this clone turned up a few times. This chain joins TRBV6-2 or TRBV6-3 and TRBJ2-7, with 7 positions matching TRBD1. The CDR3 runs 12 residues. Germline CDR1 and CDR2: MNHEY and SVGEGT. The V and J ends lost 2 bases and 12 bases, in that order; junction bases with no gene match: 7. The CDR3 region has the DNA TGTGCCAGCAGTTACCACGACAGGGAAGCGTACTTC. Encoded protein: CASSYHDREAYF.

This clone was detected once. The chain joins TRBV3-1 (or the pseudogene TRBV3-2) to TRBJ2-3, with D uncertain. The CDR3 has 16 residues. Trimming took off 1 base at V and 5 bases at J, with 16 bases between the two ends. CDR1 is LGHDT, CDR2 YNNKEL, per germline (reference sequence). CDR3 in DNA: TGTGCCAGCAGCCAAGCTGCTCTTGTGGCGAGAGATACGCAGTATTTT. Amino acids: CASSQAALVARDTQYF.

This clone has just one count. The gene calls are TRBV7-6 and TRBJ1-2; tentatively, D is TRBD1 (5 bases). The CDR3 length is 13 residues. V lost 3 bases and J 7 bases, leaving 12 bases between the germline ends. The V gene's germline CDR1 is SGHVS and CDR2 FNYEAQ. The CDR3 sequence: CASSLGRGSGYTF. The CDR3 region has the DNA TGTGCCAGCAGCTTGGGTCGGGGCTCTGGCTACACCTTC.

The rearrangement uses TRBV4-1 and TRBJ2-7, with TRBD2 matching over 7 bases. Germline V CDR1 and CDR2: MGHRA, YSYEKL. V trimming: 2 bases; J trimming: 1 base; junction bases outside the gene matches: 11. This CDR3 spans 17 amino acids. Written as DNA, the CDR3 is TGCGCCAGCAGCCAACAAGCGGGGCCCTCTGCGTCCTACGAGCAGTACTTC. Translating gives CASSQQAGPSASYEQYF.

The chain recombines TRBV5-1 with TRBJ2-5, with 12 bases fitting TRBD2. Germline CDR1 is SGHRS and CDR2 is YFSETQ. The V and J ends lost 4 bases and 2 bases, in that order; junction bases with no gene match: 9. The CDR3 extends over 17 amino acids. The chain's CDR3 is CASSTSSGGAPQETQYF. CDR3 DNA: TGCGCCAGCAGCACGTCTAGCGGGGGGGCTCCTCAAGAGACCCAGTACTTC.

This chain uses TRBV6-1 with TRBJ1-1; the D is unclear. V was cut by 0 bases and J by 4 bases, with 15 bases left in between. The CDR3 totals 16 residues. The germline gives CDR1 MNHNS, CDR2 SASEGT. This CDR3 reads CASSEAWDTGTTEAFF. CDR3 DNA: TGTGCCAGCAGTGAAGCGTGGGATACTGGAACCACTGAAGCTTTCTTT.

This chain connects TRBV6-5 to TRBJ2-2; D not certain. V was pared by 3 bases and J by 5 bases, with 13 bases between. From germline, CDR1 is MNHEY and CDR2 SVGAGI. The CDR3 spans 15 residues. The CDR3 region has the DNA TGTGCCAGCAGTTATGAGGCAGGTGGAACCGGGGAGCTGTTTTTT. Translation gives CASSYEAGGTGELFF.

The CDR3 nucleotides read TGTGCCAGCAGGTCGGCTAACCCCCGGGAGACCCAGTACTTC. This gives the protein CASRSANPRETQYF. The chain combines TRBV6-5 with TRBJ2-5, with no clear D. There are 14 residues in the CDR3. V shed 6 bases and J shed 5 bases, with 16 bases lying between them. Germline V CDR1 and CDR2: MNHEY, SVGAGI.

The chain joins TRBV19 to TRBJ2-7; 7 positions agree with TRBD1. The CDR3 runs to 15 residues. The ends lost 7 bases at V and 0 bases at J; junction bases unmatched: 9. Germline V gene lookup returns CDR1 LNHDA and CDR2 SQIVND (reference sequence). CDR3 in DNA: TGTGCCAGTACCAAGGGGGACAGCAGCTCCTACGAGCAGTACTTC. Encoded protein: CASTKGDSSSYEQYF.

The table lists this clone with a count of one. V and J are TRBV5-4 and TRBJ2-3; tentative D call: TRBD2 (5 bases). Germline-derived CDR1 and CDR2 are SGHNT and YYREEE (reference sequence). The V end lost 4 bases, the J end lost 5 bases, and 20 bases lay between the germline ends. The CDR3 is made up of 16 amino acids. In DNA, the CDR3 is TGTGCCAGCAGCGCTACTAGTGGAGTGGCACAAGATACGCAGTATTTT. Its protein is CASSATSGVAQDTQYF.

This clone was detected once. The V and J genes are TRBV4-2 and TRBJ2-7, with TRBD2 matching 12 bases. Germline V lookup: CDR1 LGHNA, CDR2 YNFKEQ. V shed 1 base and J 2 bases; nucleotides not matched to a gene: 3. The CDR3 consists of 16 residues. The CDR3 region has the DNA TGTGCCAGCAGCCAAGCACTAGCGGGGGGCCCCTACGAGCAGTACTTC. Protein: CASSQALAGGPYEQYF.